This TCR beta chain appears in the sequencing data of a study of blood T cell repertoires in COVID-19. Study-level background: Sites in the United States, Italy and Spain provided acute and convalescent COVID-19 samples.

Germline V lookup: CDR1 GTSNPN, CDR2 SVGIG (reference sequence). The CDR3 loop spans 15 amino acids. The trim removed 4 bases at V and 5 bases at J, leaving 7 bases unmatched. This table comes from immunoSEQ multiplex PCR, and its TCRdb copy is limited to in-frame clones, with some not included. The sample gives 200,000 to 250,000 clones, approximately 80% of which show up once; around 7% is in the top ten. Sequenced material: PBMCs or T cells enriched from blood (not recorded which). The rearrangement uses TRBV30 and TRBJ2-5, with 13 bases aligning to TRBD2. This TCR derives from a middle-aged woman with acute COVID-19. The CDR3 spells CAWTNGLAGVETQYF. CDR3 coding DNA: TGTGCCTGGACTAATGGACTAGCGGGAGTGGAGACCCAGTACTTC.